A selection of T cell receptor beta chains follows, all from one sample in a study of blood T cell repertoires in COVID-19. Clones were sequenced by immunoSEQ multiplex PCR, and TCRdb holds only the in-frame ones, with some missing. The table has 56,000 or so clones, 70% to 85% seen once. The sequenced sample was peripheral blood. The receptors stem from a woman in her 70s with acute or convalescent COVID-19. Each CDR3 is given with its conserved first and last residue. The D gene is left open where the match is weak. Expanded clones get a size class; other rows say once, few or many, or leave the size out.

d_gene: .; v_gene: TRBV29-1; j_gene: TRBJ2-7; abundance: once; CDR3nt: TGCAGCGTAGGGTGGACAGAGGGCCACGAGCAGTACTTC; CDR3aa: CSVGWTEGHEQYF
d_gene: TRBD2; v_gene: TRBV6-5; j_gene: TRBJ2-4; abundance: .; CDR3nt: TGTGCCAGCAGTTCCAATCCGGGGGGAGCCAAAAACATTCAGTACTTC; CDR3aa: CASSSNPGGAKNIQYF
d_gene: TRBD1; v_gene: TRBV5-1; j_gene: TRBJ2-7; abundance: once; CDR3nt: TGCGCCAGCATGAGACAGGGCGGTCCTTCGAAAGAGCAGTACTTC; CDR3aa: CASMRQGGPSKEQYF
d_gene: .; v_gene: TRBV6-5; j_gene: TRBJ1-3; abundance: .; CDR3nt: TGTGCCAGCTGGAGTCGGATCTCTGGAAACACCATATATTTT; CDR3aa: CASWSRISGNTIYF
d_gene: .; v_gene: TRBV15; j_gene: TRBJ2-1; abundance: .; CDR3nt: TGTGCCACCAGCAGAGATTCCGGGGTGGGTACCTACAATGAGCAGTTCTTC; CDR3aa: CATSRDSGVGTYNEQFF
d_gene: .; v_gene: TRBV5-1; j_gene: TRBJ2-1; abundance: once; CDR3nt: TGCGCCAGCAGCTTGGGCCGGGGAAGGTCCCCCTACAATGAGCAGTTCTTC; CDR3aa: CASSLGRGRSPYNEQFF
d_gene: .; v_gene: TRBV7-6; j_gene: TRBJ2-5; abundance: .; CDR3nt: TGTGCCAGCAGCTCGGGACACATGGAGACCCAGTACTTC; CDR3aa: CASSSGHMETQYF
d_gene: .; v_gene: TRBV3-1/TRBV3-2; j_gene: TRBJ1-2; abundance: .; CDR3nt: TGTGCCAGCAGCCCTCTAGCGCAGGATGGCTACACCTTC; CDR3aa: CASSPLAQDGYTF
d_gene: .; v_gene: TRBV27; j_gene: TRBJ1-5; abundance: .; CDR3nt: TGTGCCAGCTGGACTTGGAATCAGCCCCAGCATTTT; CDR3aa: CASWTWNQPQHF
d_gene: TRBD1; v_gene: TRBV6-5; j_gene: TRBJ1-1; abundance: .; CDR3nt: TGTGCCAGCAGTCCACAGACAGGGGCCGAAGCTTTCTTT; CDR3aa: CASSPQTGAEAFF
d_gene: .; v_gene: TRBV7-2; j_gene: TRBJ2-3; abundance: .; CDR3nt: TGTGCCAGCAGCTTACGTCAGTACACAGATACGCAGTATTTT; CDR3aa: CASSLRQYTDTQYF
d_gene: .; v_gene: TRBV7-9; j_gene: TRBJ1-4; abundance: .; CDR3nt: TGTGCCAGCAGCTTAGGTCAGGCGGGTGAAAAACTGTTTTTT; CDR3aa: CASSLGQAGEKLFF
d_gene: .; v_gene: TRBV12-3/TRBV12-4; j_gene: TRBJ1-4; abundance: .; CDR3nt: TGTGCCAGCAGTACCGGGAATGAAAAACTGTTTTTT; CDR3aa: CASSTGNEKLFF
d_gene: .; v_gene: TRBV11-2; j_gene: TRBJ1-2; abundance: few; CDR3nt: TGTGCCAGCAGCTTAGATTGGAGGGGCCATAACTATGGCTACACCTTC; CDR3aa: CASSLDWRGHNYGYTF
d_gene: TRBD2; v_gene: TRBV7-2; j_gene: TRBJ2-3; abundance: once; CDR3nt: TGTGCCAGCAGCCCCACTAGCGGCTGGACAGATACGCAGTATTTT; CDR3aa: CASSPTSGWTDTQYF
d_gene: TRBD2; v_gene: TRBV10-1; j_gene: TRBJ2-3; abundance: few; CDR3nt: TGCGCCAGCAGTGAAGCGGGGACAGATACGCAGTATTTT; CDR3aa: CASSEAGTDTQYF
d_gene: .; v_gene: TRBV18; j_gene: TRBJ2-7; abundance: .; CDR3nt: TGTGCCAAACTCACGTCGGACAGACCTTCCTCCTACGAGCAGTACTTC; CDR3aa: CAKLTSDRPSSYEQYF
d_gene: .; v_gene: TRBV28; j_gene: TRBJ2-7; abundance: .; CDR3nt: TGTGCCAGCAGTTTAAACAGGGTTTTCTACGAGCAGTACTTC; CDR3aa: CASSLNRVFYEQYF
d_gene: .; v_gene: TRBV2; j_gene: TRBJ1-6; abundance: .; CDR3nt: TGTGCCAGCAGTGGTGCAGGAGGGCGTTCACCCCTCCACTTT; CDR3aa: CASSGAGGRSPLHF
d_gene: TRBD1; v_gene: TRBV16; j_gene: TRBJ2-3; abundance: .; CDR3nt: TGTGCCAGCAGCCTAGCCCCGGGACAGGGTTTCACAGATACGCAGTATTTT; CDR3aa: CASSLAPGQGFTDTQYF
d_gene: .; v_gene: TRBV15; j_gene: TRBJ1-4; abundance: .; CDR3nt: TGTGCCACCAGCCCCCGACAGAGTGAAAAACTGTTTTTT; CDR3aa: CATSPRQSEKLFF
d_gene: .; v_gene: TRBV4-3; j_gene: TRBJ2-3; abundance: .; CDR3nt: TGCGCCAGCAGCCACCTCCGGGATCCCACAGATACGCAGTATTTT; CDR3aa: CASSHLRDPTDTQYF
d_gene: TRBD2; v_gene: TRBV6-1; j_gene: TRBJ2-3; abundance: few; CDR3nt: TGTGCCAGCAGTGAACGTGGGGGGGTCGCCCCAGATACGCAGTATTTT; CDR3aa: CASSERGGVAPDTQYF
d_gene: .; v_gene: TRBV19; j_gene: TRBJ1-4; abundance: .; CDR3nt: TGTGCCAGTAGTACGAACCAGGCAAATGAAAAACTGTTTTTT; CDR3aa: CASSTNQANEKLFF
d_gene: TRBD1; v_gene: TRBV7-2; j_gene: TRBJ2-7; abundance: .; CDR3nt: TGTGCCAGCAGCCCAGGACAGGGAGTGTCCTACGAGCAGTACTTC; CDR3aa: CASSPGQGVSYEQYF
d_gene: .; v_gene: TRBV29-1; j_gene: TRBJ2-5; abundance: once; CDR3nt: TGCAGCGCCAGGGCGGGGCGCCTAGAGACCCAGTACTTC; CDR3aa: CSARAGRLETQYF
d_gene: TRBD2; v_gene: TRBV5-1; j_gene: TRBJ2-7; abundance: .; CDR3nt: TGCGCCAGCAGCCGGGGACTAGCGGGCGCCGAGCAGTACTTC; CDR3aa: CASSRGLAGAEQYF
d_gene: TRBD1; v_gene: TRBV30; j_gene: TRBJ1-6; abundance: .; CDR3nt: TGTGCCTGGGGGGGGACAGTCAAAACACCCCTCCACTTT; CDR3aa: CAWGGTVKTPLHF
d_gene: .; v_gene: TRBV6-4; j_gene: TRBJ2-3; abundance: few; CDR3nt: TGTGCCAGCAGTGACTCGGGGGCAGGTGGCACAGATACGCAGTATTTT; CDR3aa: CASSDSGAGGTDTQYF
d_gene: .; v_gene: TRBV18; j_gene: TRBJ1-3; abundance: .; CDR3nt: TGTGCCAGCTCACCATCAGACATCTCTGGAAACACCATATATTTT; CDR3aa: CASSPSDISGNTIYF
d_gene: .; v_gene: TRBV28; j_gene: TRBJ1-2; abundance: .; CDR3nt: TGTGCTACCGTCGACAGCCACTATGGCTACACCTTC; CDR3aa: CATVDSHYGYTF
d_gene: .; v_gene: TRBV7-9; j_gene: TRBJ1-2; abundance: .; CDR3nt: TGTGCCAGCAGCGGGACAAGTAGGACAGAAGGCTACACCTTC; CDR3aa: CASSGTSRTEGYTF
d_gene: .; v_gene: TRBV4-2; j_gene: TRBJ1-3; abundance: .; CDR3nt: TGTGCCAGCAGCCGAGACCACCAGGGCTCTGGAAACACCATATATTTT; CDR3aa: CASSRDHQGSGNTIYF
d_gene: .; v_gene: TRBV3-1/TRBV3-2; j_gene: TRBJ2-5; abundance: .; CDR3nt: TGTGCCAGCAGCCAAGGGGTGGTAGCAGAGGAGACCCAGTACTTC; CDR3aa: CASSQGVVAEETQYF
d_gene: TRBD1; v_gene: TRBV5-1; j_gene: TRBJ1-2; abundance: .; CDR3nt: TGCGCCAGCAGCCGAGGACAGGGGGCCGCCTATGGCTACACCTTC; CDR3aa: CASSRGQGAAYGYTF
d_gene: .; v_gene: TRBV27; j_gene: TRBJ2-2; abundance: .; CDR3nt: TGTGCCAGCAGTCCGCAGGGTTTCTCGAACACCGGGGAGCTGTTTTTT; CDR3aa: CASSPQGFSNTGELFF
d_gene: .; v_gene: TRBV3-1/TRBV3-2; j_gene: TRBJ1-4; abundance: .; CDR3nt: TGTGCCAGCAGCCAAGAAGGAGGGGTAGGCGAAAAACTGTTTTTT; CDR3aa: CASSQEGGVGEKLFF
d_gene: TRBD1; v_gene: TRBV7-3; j_gene: TRBJ2-5; abundance: .; CDR3nt: TGTGCCAGCAGCTTTGGGACAGGGACCGAAGAGACCCAGTACTTC; CDR3aa: CASSFGTGTEETQYF
d_gene: .; v_gene: TRBV7-8; j_gene: TRBJ1-1; abundance: .; CDR3nt: TGTGCCAGCAGCTCCCAGGGGATAGTGAACACTGAAGCTTTCTTT; CDR3aa: CASSSQGIVNTEAFF
d_gene: TRBD2; v_gene: TRBV10-3; j_gene: TRBJ2-5; abundance: .; CDR3nt: TGTGCCATCCAACCCGGGACTAGCGTCCAAGAGACCCAGTACTTC; CDR3aa: CAIQPGTSVQETQYF
d_gene: TRBD1; v_gene: TRBV19; j_gene: TRBJ1-1; abundance: .; CDR3nt: TGTGCCAGTGGACAGGACGGGGACACTGAAGCTTTCTTT; CDR3aa: CASGQDGDTEAFF
d_gene: .; v_gene: TRBV19; j_gene: TRBJ1-2; abundance: .; CDR3nt: TGTGCCACTAAACACTCCGGAGCTAACTATGGCTACACCTTC; CDR3aa: CATKHSGANYGYTF
d_gene: .; v_gene: TRBV2; j_gene: TRBJ1-4; abundance: few; CDR3nt: TGTGCCAGCAGTGGGAGGAGTGCAACTAATGAAAAACTGTTTTTT; CDR3aa: CASSGRSATNEKLFF
d_gene: TRBD2; v_gene: TRBV3-1/TRBV3-2; j_gene: TRBJ2-3; abundance: few; CDR3nt: TGTGCCAGCAGCCCGCGTGGCGGGGGGACCCTCACAGATACGCAGTATTTT; CDR3aa: CASSPRGGGTLTDTQYF
d_gene: TRBD2; v_gene: TRBV6-2/TRBV6-3; j_gene: TRBJ2-3; abundance: .; CDR3nt: TGTGCCAGCAGTTACGGACTAGACAGCACAGATACGCAGTATTTT; CDR3aa: CASSYGLDSTDTQYF